This TCR beta chain was found in a study of CD8+ T cells in alopecia areata. Overall study: A 6-month off-drug phase came after tofacitinib, which had lasted 6 to 18 months. For treated patients, severity scores reflected the percentage of scalp area affected. Study-level findings and limits: Many of the expanded lesional clones endured in scalp and blood while on tofacitinib. Normal scalp showed lower clonality than lesional scalp, especially alopecia totalis/universalis.

V lost 5 bases and J lost 3; bases outside the gene matches: 4. Germline V gene data show CDR1 as LNHDA and CDR2 as SQIVND (reference sequence). The length of the CDR3 is 16 residues. RNA was extracted and reverse transcribed into cDNA as the sequencing template. Sequencing used immunoSEQ multiplex PCR; TCRdb keeps in-frame clones, though not all of them. The table records about 4,400 clones, 60% of them present only once. Comment on this clone: Its antigen is as yet unknown.

Treatment denoted: oral pan-JAK inhibitor, 5-10 mg twice daily. Researchers gathered lesional scalp punch biopsies and peripheral blood from patients with alopecia areata. This sequence was found in a human donor with alopecia areata. The V call is TRBV19, the J call TRBJ2-6; 10 nucleotides align to TRBD1. This sample comprised skin, obtained at approximately week 36, from a patient treated with tofacitinib. The CDR3 reads CASSFRTGGGANVLTF. CDR3 bases: TGTGCCAGTAGTTTCCGGACAGGGGGTGGGGCCAACGTCCTGACTTTC.